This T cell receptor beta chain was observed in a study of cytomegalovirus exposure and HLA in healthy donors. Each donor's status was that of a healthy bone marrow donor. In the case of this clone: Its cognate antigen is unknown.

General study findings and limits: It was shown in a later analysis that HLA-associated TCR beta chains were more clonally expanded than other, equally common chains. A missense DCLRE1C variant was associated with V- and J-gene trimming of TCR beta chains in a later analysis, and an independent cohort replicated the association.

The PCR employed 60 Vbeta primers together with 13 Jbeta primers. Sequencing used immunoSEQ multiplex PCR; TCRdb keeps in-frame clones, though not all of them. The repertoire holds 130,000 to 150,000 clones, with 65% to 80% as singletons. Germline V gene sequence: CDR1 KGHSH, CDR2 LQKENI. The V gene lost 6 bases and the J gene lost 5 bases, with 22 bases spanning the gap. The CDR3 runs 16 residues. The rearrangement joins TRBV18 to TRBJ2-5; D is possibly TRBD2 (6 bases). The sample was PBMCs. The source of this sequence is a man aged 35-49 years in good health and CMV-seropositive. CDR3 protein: CASSPTILRESETQYF. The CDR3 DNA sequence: TGTGCCAGCTCGCCCACCATACTCCGGGAGTCGGAGACCCAGTACTTC.